This T cell receptor (beta chain) is drawn from a study of cytomegalovirus exposure and HLA in healthy donors. 13 Jbeta primers and 60 Vbeta primers were used for the PCR. The table came from immunoSEQ multiplex PCR; TCRdb's copy has only in-frame clones and leaves some out. The data show some 190,000 clones, with about four fifths seen just once and less than 1.1% held by the top ten. About this clone: Antigen: not known.

Germline V gene sequence: CDR1 MDHEN, CDR2 SYDVKM. This CDR3 spans 15 amino acids. V was clipped by 8 bases and J by 4 bases, with 20 bases between them. Findings of the study overall: Cytomegalovirus-associated TCR beta chains were listed, numbering approximately 150. Clonal expansion was found to be greater in HLA-associated TCR beta chains than in equally common others in a later analysis. Relative to the roughly 700-donor mean, N-insertions were reportedly fewer in an Asian-associated ancestry cluster in a later analysis.

This chain connects TRBV28 to TRBJ1-2; perhaps TRBD1 as D (5 bases). The sequencing sample was made of PBMCs. The receptor was derived from a woman between 35 and 50 years old in good health and CMV-seronegative. The CDR3 region has the DNA TGTGCCAGCTGCCCCGCGGGGGGAACGCCCTATGGCTACACCTTC. Translated, it gives CASCPAGGTPYGYTF.